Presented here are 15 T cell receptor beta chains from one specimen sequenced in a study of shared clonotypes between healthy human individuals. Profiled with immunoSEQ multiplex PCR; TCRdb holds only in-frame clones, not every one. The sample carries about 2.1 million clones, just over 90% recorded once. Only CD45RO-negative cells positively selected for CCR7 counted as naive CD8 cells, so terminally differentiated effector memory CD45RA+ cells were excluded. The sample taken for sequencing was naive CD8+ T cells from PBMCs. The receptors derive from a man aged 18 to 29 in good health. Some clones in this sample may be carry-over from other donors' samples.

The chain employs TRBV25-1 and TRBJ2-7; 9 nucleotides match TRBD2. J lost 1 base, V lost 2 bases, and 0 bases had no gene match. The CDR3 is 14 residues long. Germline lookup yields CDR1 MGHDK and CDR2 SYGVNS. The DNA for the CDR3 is TGTGCCAGCAGTGAAGCGGGAGGGTCCTACGAGCAGTACTTC. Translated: CASSEAGGSYEQYF.

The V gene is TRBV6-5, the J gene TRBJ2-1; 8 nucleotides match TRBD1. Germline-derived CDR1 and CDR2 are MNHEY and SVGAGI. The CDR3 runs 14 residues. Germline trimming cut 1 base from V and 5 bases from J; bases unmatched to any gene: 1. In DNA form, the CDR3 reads TGTGCCAGCAGTTACTACAGGGGGGACAATGAGCAGTTCTTC. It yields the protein CASSYYRGDNEQFF.

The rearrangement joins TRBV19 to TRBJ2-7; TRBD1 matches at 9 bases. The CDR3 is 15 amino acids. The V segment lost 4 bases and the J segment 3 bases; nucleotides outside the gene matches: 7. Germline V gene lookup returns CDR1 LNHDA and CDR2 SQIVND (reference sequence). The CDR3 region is CASSTGQGGFYEQYF. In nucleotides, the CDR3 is TGTGCCAGTAGTACGGGACAGGGAGGTTTCTACGAGCAGTACTTC.

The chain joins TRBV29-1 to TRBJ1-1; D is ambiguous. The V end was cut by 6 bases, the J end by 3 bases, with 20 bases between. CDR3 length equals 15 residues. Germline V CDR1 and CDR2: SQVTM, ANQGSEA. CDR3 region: CSVRGTGAWDTEAFF. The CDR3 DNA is TGCAGCGTCCGGGGAACCGGCGCTTGGGACACTGAAGCTTTCTTT.

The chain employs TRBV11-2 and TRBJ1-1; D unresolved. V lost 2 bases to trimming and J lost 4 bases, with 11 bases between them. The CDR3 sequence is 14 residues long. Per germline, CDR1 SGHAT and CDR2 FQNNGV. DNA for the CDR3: TGTGCCAGCAGCTTACTTTCAGGCGGCACTGAAGCTTTCTTT. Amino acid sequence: CASSLLSGGTEAFF.

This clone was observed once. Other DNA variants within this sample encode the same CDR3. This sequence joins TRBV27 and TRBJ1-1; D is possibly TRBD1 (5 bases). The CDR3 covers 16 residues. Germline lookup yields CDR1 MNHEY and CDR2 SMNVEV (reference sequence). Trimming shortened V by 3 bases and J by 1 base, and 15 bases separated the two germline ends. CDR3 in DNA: TGTGCCAGCAGTTTGAGTGCCGGGACGGGGAACACTGAAGCTTTCTTT. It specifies CASSLSAGTGNTEAFF.

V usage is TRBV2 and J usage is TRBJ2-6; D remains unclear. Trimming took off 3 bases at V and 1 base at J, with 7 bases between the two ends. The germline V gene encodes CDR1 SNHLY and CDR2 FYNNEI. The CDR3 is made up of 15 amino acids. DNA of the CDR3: TGTGCCAGCAGTGACCGGTGGTCTGGGGCCAACGTCCTGACTTTC. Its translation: CASSDRWSGANVLTF.

CDR3 amino acids: CASSSAGLEELTDTQYF. The CDR3 DNA reads as TGTGCCAGCAGCTCCGCAGGCCTAGAGGAACTGACAGATACGCAGTATTTT. The chain carries TRBV7-9 and TRBJ2-3; D call uncertain. V was cut by 4 bases and J by 3 bases, with 20 bases left in between. The germline CDR1 and CDR2 sequences are SEHNR and FQNEAQ (reference sequence). The CDR3 consists of 17 residues.

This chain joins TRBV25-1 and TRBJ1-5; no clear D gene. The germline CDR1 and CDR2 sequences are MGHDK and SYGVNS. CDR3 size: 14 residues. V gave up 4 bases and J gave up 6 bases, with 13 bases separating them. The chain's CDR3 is CASSGRGGSQPQHF. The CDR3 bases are TGTGCCAGCAGTGGCCGGGGAGGGTCTCAGCCCCAGCATTTT.

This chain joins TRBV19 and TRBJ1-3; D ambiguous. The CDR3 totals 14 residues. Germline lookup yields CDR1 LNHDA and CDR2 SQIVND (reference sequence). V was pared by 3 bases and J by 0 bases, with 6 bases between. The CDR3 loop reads CASSIPSSGNTIYF. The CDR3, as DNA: TGTGCCAGTAGTATTCCGAGCTCTGGAAACACCATATATTTT. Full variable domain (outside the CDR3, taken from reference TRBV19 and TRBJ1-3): DGGITQSPKYLFRKEGQNVTLSCEQNLNHDAMYWYRQDPGQGLRLIYYSQIVNDFQKGDIAEGYSVSREKKESFPLTVTSAQKNPTAFYLCASSIPSSGNTIYFGEGSWLTVV.

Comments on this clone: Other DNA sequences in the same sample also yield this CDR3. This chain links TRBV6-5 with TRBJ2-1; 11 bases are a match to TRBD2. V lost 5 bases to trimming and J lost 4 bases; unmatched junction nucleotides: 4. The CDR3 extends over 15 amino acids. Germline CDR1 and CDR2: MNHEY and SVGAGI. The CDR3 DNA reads TGTGCCAGCAGTCTTAGACTAGCGGGATACAATGAGCAGTTCTTC. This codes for CASSLRLAGYNEQFF.

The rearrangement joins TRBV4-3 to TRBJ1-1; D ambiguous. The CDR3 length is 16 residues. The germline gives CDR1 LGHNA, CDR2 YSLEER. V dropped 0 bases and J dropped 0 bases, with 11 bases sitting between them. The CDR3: CASSQDSTRMNTEAFF. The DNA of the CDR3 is TGCGCCAGCAGCCAAGACAGTACCAGGATGAACACTGAAGCTTTCTTT.

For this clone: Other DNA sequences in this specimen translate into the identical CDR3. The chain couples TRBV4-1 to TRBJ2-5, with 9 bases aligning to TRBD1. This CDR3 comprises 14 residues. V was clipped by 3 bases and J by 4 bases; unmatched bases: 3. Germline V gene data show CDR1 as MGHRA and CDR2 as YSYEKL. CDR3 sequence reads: CASSQDRGLETQYF. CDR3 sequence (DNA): TGCGCCAGCAGCCAGGACAGGGGCCTAGAGACCCAGTACTTC.

This CDR3 reads CAWSVWTSGNYEQYF. Written as DNA, the CDR3 is TGTGCCTGGAGTGTATGGACTAGCGGGAATTACGAGCAGTACTTC. The chain recombines TRBV30 with TRBJ2-7, with TRBD2 identical over 12 bases. Losses at the gene ends were 0 bases for V and 4 bases for J; bases not matched to a gene: 4. The CDR3 extends over 15 amino acids. The germline V gene encodes CDR1 GTSNPN and CDR2 SVGIG (reference sequence).

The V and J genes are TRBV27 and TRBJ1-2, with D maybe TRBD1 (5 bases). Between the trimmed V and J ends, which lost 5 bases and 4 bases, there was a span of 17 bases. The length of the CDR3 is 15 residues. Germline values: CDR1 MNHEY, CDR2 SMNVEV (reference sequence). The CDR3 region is CASSPTQQGFYGYTF. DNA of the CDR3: TGTGCCAGCAGTCCCACACAGCAGGGCTTCTATGGCTACACCTTC.